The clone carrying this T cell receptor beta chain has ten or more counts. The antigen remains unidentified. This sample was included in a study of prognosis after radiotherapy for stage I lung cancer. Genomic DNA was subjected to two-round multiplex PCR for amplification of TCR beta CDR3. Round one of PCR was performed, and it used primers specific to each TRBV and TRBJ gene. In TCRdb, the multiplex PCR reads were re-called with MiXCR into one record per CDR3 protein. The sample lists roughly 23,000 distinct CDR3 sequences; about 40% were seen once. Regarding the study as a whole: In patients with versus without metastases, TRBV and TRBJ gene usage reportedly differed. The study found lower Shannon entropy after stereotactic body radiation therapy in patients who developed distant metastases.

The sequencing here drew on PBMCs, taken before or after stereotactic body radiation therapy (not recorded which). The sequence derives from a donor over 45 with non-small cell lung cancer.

The CDR3 loop is CASSIVVGKTQYF. DNA for the CDR3: TGTGCCAGTAGTATTGTGGTTGGAAAGACCCAGTACTTC. The chain combines TRBV19 with TRBJ2-5; no clear D gene. V lost 3 bases to trimming and J lost 6 bases, with 11 bases between them. The CDR3 is 13 residues long. Germline V lookup: CDR1 LNHDA, CDR2 SQIVND (reference sequence).